This T cell receptor (beta chain) was documented in a study of regulatory and conventional T cells in RAG deficiency. To note about this clone: Its antigen is not identified.

General study points: These Omenn syndrome Treg sorts may hold peripherally activated cells instead. Compared with controls, unique Treg TCR beta sequences dropped approximately 100-fold in Omenn syndrome and CID/AS. Shorter CDR3s in all patient subsets; >75% Treg-Tconv overlap in Omenn.

Method: immunoSEQ multiplex PCR; TCRdb's copy keeps in-frame clones and lacks some. This sample has 25,000 to 35,000 clones, with around 89% found just once. The CDR3 is 16 residues long. Trimming removed 5 bases from V and 3 bases from J; junction bases left unmatched: 8. In germline, CDR1 is MNHEY, CDR2 SMNVEV (reference sequence). This sample was also put to use in a study of regulatory T cells. Per that paper: The primer mix had 52 TRBV and 13 TRBJ primers. Skewed V and J usage and few unique V-J pairs marked patient repertoires, most in Tregs.

The TCR sequence derives from a human donor in good health. V and J are TRBV27 and TRBJ2-5; 11 bases align to TRBD2. Source material: CD8+ T cells sorted from blood. CDR3 in DNA: TGTGCCAGCAGTAGTAGCGGGGGGGCCGAAGAAGAGACCCAGTACTTC. This codes for CASSSSGGAEEETQYF.